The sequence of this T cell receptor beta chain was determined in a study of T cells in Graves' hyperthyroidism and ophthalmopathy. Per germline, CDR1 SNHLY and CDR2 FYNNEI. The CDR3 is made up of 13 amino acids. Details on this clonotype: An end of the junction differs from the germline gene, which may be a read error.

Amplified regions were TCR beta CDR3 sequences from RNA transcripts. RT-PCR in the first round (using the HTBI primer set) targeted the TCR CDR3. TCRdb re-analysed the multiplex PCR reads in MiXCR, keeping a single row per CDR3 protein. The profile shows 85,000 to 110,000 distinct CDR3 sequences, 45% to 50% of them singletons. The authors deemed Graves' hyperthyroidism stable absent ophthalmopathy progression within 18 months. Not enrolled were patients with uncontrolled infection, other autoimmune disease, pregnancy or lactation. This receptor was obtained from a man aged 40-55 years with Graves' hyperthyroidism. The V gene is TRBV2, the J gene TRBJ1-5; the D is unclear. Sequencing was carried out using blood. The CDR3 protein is CASKGRSNQPQPF. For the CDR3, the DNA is TGTGCCAGCAAGGGTAGGAGTAATCAGCCCCAGCCTTTT.